This T cell receptor (beta chain) was observed in a study of shared clonotypes between healthy human individuals. Concerning this clone: What it binds is not known.

Findings of the study overall: The researchers took only blood, and tissue repertoires probably look different. Few donors restricted represented genetic and exposure-history diversity.

All donors were Caucasian adults living in Nashville, Tennessee. On sorted subsets, replicate PCRs used 200 ng DNA, or about 30,000 T cell genomes. The protocol was immunoSEQ multiplex PCR, while the TCRdb copy is restricted to in-frame clones and leaves out a portion. The sample contains 2 million to 2.5 million clones, roughly 95% of which appear only once. V was pared by 5 bases and J by 5 bases, with 16 bases between. Per germline, CDR1 SGHTA and CDR2 FQGNSA. CDR3 length equals 14 residues. This rearrangement joins TRBV7-2 to TRBJ2-7; TRBD2 might be the D (6 bases). This clonotype was obtained from a young man in good health. Input material: naive CD4+ T cells sorted from blood. Described subset: CD45RA+ positively selected. CDR3 sequence (DNA): TGTGCCAGCAGCCTCCGCATTGGAGGGCACGAGCAGTACTTC. Its translation is CASSLRIGGHEQYF.